This T cell receptor beta chain was recorded in a study of OX40 agonist ivuxolimab in advanced cancers. Study-level background: Subjects had a mean age of around 60 years, with a range of 23 to 79; around 84% were male. Whole-study results and caveats: Determination of antigen specificity was not performed for the expanded peripheral T cells. The authors also found low normalized T-cell clonal expansion in some nonresponders.

Libraries were prepared by immunoSEQ multiplex PCR; TCRdb keeps only in-frame clonotypes and omits some of them. The top ten clones hold 0.9% to 1.2% of a sample with tens of thousands of clones, 84% of them seen once. A word on this clone: The antigen is undetermined.

A history of autoimmune disease or systemic immunosuppression excluded patients. The source was CD4+ or CD8+ T cells sorted from blood, collected in a trial of the OX40 agonist ivuxolimab. The clonotype comes from an adult with an advanced solid tumor such as melanoma, head and neck, liver or kidney cancer.

The CDR3 loop reads CASSESGLRGDTQYF. The DNA for the CDR3 is TGTGCCAGCAGTGAATCTGGACTTAGAGGAGATACGCAGTATTTT. The J gene is TRBJ2-3, the V gene TRBV25-1; tentatively, D is TRBD2 (5 bases). The ends were cut back, 1 base at V and 5 bases at J, with 13 bases in the middle. The CDR3 sequence is 15 residues long. Germline-derived CDR1 and CDR2 are MGHDK and SYGVNS.